The 32 T cell receptor beta chains below were found in one sample sequenced in a study of identical twins' blood T cells. TCRdb re-analysed the 5' RACE reads in MiXCR, keeping a single row per CDR3 protein. The table has roughly 340,000 distinct CDR3 sequences, 25% to 35% seen once. The source material was PBMCs. The receptors were sampled from a woman aged 18-49 years in good health.

The chain employs TRBV19 and TRBJ2-1; the D is unclear. Germline V gives CDR1 LNHDA, CDR2 SQIVND (reference sequence). The CDR3 runs 14 residues. V gave up 6 bases and J gave up 0 bases, with 9 bases separating them. The CDR3, as DNA: TGTGCCAGTAGCGCGACCGTCTCCTACAATGAGCAGTTCTTC. Amino acids: CASSATVSYNEQFF.

Regarding this clonotype: At one end, the junction sequence differs from germline, possibly due to a read error. The V call is TRBV5-1, the J call TRBJ2-3; D is possibly TRBD1 or TRBD2 (5 bases each). Germline lookup yields CDR1 SGHRS and CDR2 YFSETQ. CDR3 length: 14 residues. The CDR3 reads CASSLALRGDTPYF. The CDR3, as DNA: TGCGCCAGCAGCTTGGCCCTTAGGGGAGATACGCCGTATTTT.

The rearrangement links TRBV20-1 to TRBJ1-1; 7 nucleotides line up with TRBD1. This CDR3 spans 13 amino acids. Trimming at V came to 4 bases and at J to 8 bases, leaving 10 bases not matched to a gene. The germline V gene encodes CDR1 DFQATT and CDR2 SNEGSKA (reference sequence). The CDR3 reads CSATSGTVIEAFF. CDR3 DNA sequence: TGCAGTGCTACCTCCGGGACAGTTATCGAAGCTTTCTTT.

This clonotype was observed a few times. The rearrangement links TRBV7-3 to TRBJ2-3; a possible D gene is TRBD2 (5 bases). The CDR3 spans 16 residues. V was pared by 4 bases and J by 4 bases, with 18 bases between. From germline, CDR1 is SGHTA and CDR2 FQGTGA. This CDR3 is CASSYLGDRPADTQYF. DNA for the CDR3: TGTGCCAGCAGCTACCTGGGAGATCGTCCCGCAGATACGCAGTATTTT.

The chain links TRBV20-1 to TRBJ2-1, with 9 bases fitting TRBD2. Germline V gene data show CDR1 as DFQATT and CDR2 as SNEGSKA (reference sequence). The CDR3 sequence is 14 residues long. V was clipped by 1 base and J by 9 bases; unmatched bases: 7. For the CDR3, the DNA is TGCAGTGCTAGAGCTAGCGGGGCGGGGACTGAGCAGTTCTTC. Translating gives CSARASGAGTEQFF.

This chain uses TRBV5-6 with TRBJ1-1, with a weak D call TRBD1 (5 bases). V lost 2 bases and J lost 3, with 11 bases in between. Germline V lookup: CDR1 SGHDT, CDR2 YYEEEE. There are 14 residues in the CDR3. The CDR3: CASSFRGLDTEAFF. CDR3 coding DNA: TGTGCCAGCAGCTTCCGGGGGTTGGACACTGAAGCTTTCTTT.

This clonotype has a handful of counts. The gene calls are TRBV3-1 and TRBJ1-2; 7 bases map to TRBD1. V trimming: 3 bases; J trimming: 6 bases; junction bases outside the gene matches: 4. Germline assignment: CDR1 LGHDT and CDR2 YNNKEL (reference sequence). The CDR3 extends over 13 amino acids. The CDR3 region is CASSHRTGDGYTF. The CDR3 DNA reads TGTGCCAGCAGCCACCGGACAGGAGATGGCTACACCTTC.

CDR3 sequence: CASQTSGVSYEQYF. In DNA form, the CDR3 reads TGTGCCAGCCAGACTAGCGGTGTCTCCTACGAGCAGTACTTC. This chain uses TRBV12-3 or TRBV12-4 with TRBJ2-7, with 9 nucleotides matching TRBD2. There are 14 residues in the CDR3. The V gene end was trimmed by 8 bases and the J gene end by 0 bases; junction bases not matched to a gene: 5.

V gene TRBV12-3 or TRBV12-4 combines with J gene TRBJ2-1; TRBD2 matches 11 bases. The CDR3 consists of 15 residues. V lost 7 bases, J lost 6 bases, and 8 bases stayed unmatched. This chain's CDR3 is CASTVTSGSFNEQFF. CDR3 nucleotide sequence: TGTGCCAGCACTGTTACTAGCGGGAGTTTCAATGAGCAGTTCTTC.

The rearrangement links TRBV5-1 to TRBJ1-3; D is perhaps TRBD1 (5 bases). Trimming removed 7 bases at V and 4 bases at J, with 18 bases between. CDR3 length: 15 residues. Looked up from germline, CDR1 is SGHRS and CDR2 is YFSETQ. CDR3 sequence: CASSLGGIGGNTIYF. The DNA for the CDR3 is TGCGCCAGCTCATTGGGGGGAATTGGCGGAAACACCATATATTTT.

Regarding this clonotype: One base away lies a much larger clone, so this may be a sequencing read error. J is TRBJ1-1 and V is TRBV2, with unresolved D. Per germline, CDR1 SNHLY and CDR2 FYNNEI. CDR3 length equals 11 residues. Written as DNA, the CDR3 is TGTGCCAGCATGATGAGGACTGAAGTTTTCTTT. This translates into CASMMRTEVFF.

This clonotype was found a few times. The rearrangement links TRBV9 to TRBJ1-3; perhaps TRBD1 as D (6 bases). Between the trimmed V and J ends, which lost 0 bases and 0 bases, there was a span of 7 bases. Germline assignment: CDR1 SGDLS and CDR2 YYNGEE. The CDR3 runs 15 residues. CDR3 in amino acids: CASSVAQGSGNTIYF. CDR3 DNA: TGTGCCAGCAGCGTAGCACAGGGCTCTGGAAACACCATATATTTT.

The V and J genes are TRBV6-1 and TRBJ2-3, with D unresolved. Germline CDR1 and CDR2: MNHNS and SASEGT. This CDR3 contains 14 residues. V dropped 2 bases and J dropped 6 bases, with 12 bases sitting between them. The CDR3 loop reads CASSETLIGDTQYF. DNA for the CDR3: TGTGCCAGCAGTGAAACCCTTATTGGGGATACGCAGTATTTT.

This clonotype was picked up many times. The chain has TRBV29-1 and TRBJ1-3, with 10 bases identical to TRBD1. The CDR3 covers 14 residues. Looked up from germline, CDR1 is SQVTM and CDR2 is ANQGSEA. After removal of 4 bases from V and 2 bases from J, the junction contained 2 bases not matched to a gene. The CDR3 coding sequence is TGCAGCGTTGGGACAGGGGGAACTGGAAACACCATATATTTT. Protein product: CSVGTGGTGNTIYF.

This clonotype was found a few times. The CDR3 DNA reads as TGTGCCAGCAGTTGGGGATCTACTGAAGCTTTCTTT. Translating it yields CASSWGSTEAFF. The chain uses TRBV6-5 and TRBJ1-1, with D uncertain. This CDR3 spans 12 amino acids. Trimming took off 4 bases at V and 5 bases at J, with 8 bases between the two ends. Germline CDR1 is MNHEY and CDR2 is SVGAGI.

Comments on this clonotype: An end of the junction does not agree with germline; a read error may underlie this. The rearrangement joins TRBV12-3 or TRBV12-4 to TRBJ1-1; D is perhaps TRBD1 (5 bases). The CDR3 has 14 amino acids. The CDR3 DNA sequence: TGTGCCGGCAGACCTAGGGGTCTGAACACTGAAGCTTTCTTT. Translation: CAGRPRGLNTEAFF.

V and J are TRBV6-5 and TRBJ1-2; D might be TRBD1 (6 bases). CDR1 is MNHEY and CDR2 is SVGAGI in the germline V gene. The CDR3 is made up of 15 amino acids. Trimming left V 8 bases short and J 8 bases short, with 24 bases between. DNA of the CDR3: TGTGCCAGCTCCGGCGGGGGCTTCTCAGTAATCGGCTACACCTTC. It codes for CASSGGGFSVIGYTF.

This clonotype appeared a few times. The CDR3 DNA reads as TGCAGTGCTTCGGGGCTTTATGGCTACACCTTC. It is translated as CSASGLYGYTF. V usage is TRBV20-1 and J usage is TRBJ1-2; D possibly corresponds to TRBD1 (5 bases). The CDR3 has 11 amino acids. V lost 5 bases to trimming and J lost 5 bases, with 9 bases between them. Germline loops: CDR1 DFQATT, CDR2 SNEGSKA (reference sequence).

The gene calls are TRBV19 and TRBJ2-1; D is uncertain. V shed 1 base and J shed 7 bases, with 5 bases lying between them. The CDR3 sequence is 12 residues long. Germline CDR1 is LNHDA and CDR2 is SQIVND (reference sequence). Here the CDR3 reads CASSIGVNEQFF. CDR3 coding DNA: TGTGCCAGTAGTATAGGAGTGAATGAGCAGTTCTTC. Filled out from reference TRBV19 and TRBJ2-1, the complete variable domain reads DGGITQSPKYLFRKEGQNVTLSCEQNLNHDAMYWYRQDPGQGLRLIYYSQIVNDFQKGDIAEGYSVSREKKESFPLTVTSAQKNPTAFYLCASSIGVNEQFFGPGTRLTVL.

This clonotype was detected only once. The genes are TRBV19 and TRBJ2-3; D is ambiguous. The CDR3 spans 13 residues. V lost 3 bases to trimming and J lost 6 bases, with 10 bases between them. The germline CDR1 and CDR2 sequences are LNHDA and SQIVND (reference sequence). CDR3 sequence (DNA): TGTGCCAGTAGTATGCGCGTCTCCGATACGCAGTATTTT. Amino acid sequence: CASSMRVSDTQYF. The complete variable domain, with remaining parts taken from reference TRBV19 and TRBJ2-3, reads DGGITQSPKYLFRKEGQNVTLSCEQNLNHDAMYWYRQDPGQGLRLIYYSQIVNDFQKGDIAEGYSVSREKKESFPLTVTSAQKNPTAFYLCASSMRVSDTQYFGPGTRLTVL.

V and J are TRBV29-1 and TRBJ1-1, with D uncertain. V was shortened by 3 bases and J by 2 bases, with 7 bases between the two germline ends. Germline-derived CDR1 and CDR2 are SQVTM and ANQGSEA. The CDR3 is 12 residues long. The CDR3 DNA reads as TGCAGCGTTGATCCCAGTAACACTGAAGCTTTCTTT. This translates into CSVDPSNTEAFF. Based on the CDR3 plus reference TRBV29-1 and TRBJ1-1, the full variable domain is SAVISQKPSRDICQRGTSLTIQCQVDSQVTMMFWYRQQPGQSLTLIATANQGSEATYESGFVIDKFPISRPNLTFSTLTVSNMSPEDSSIYLCSVDPSNTEAFFGQGTRLTVV.

The CDR3 nucleotides are TGTGCCAGCAGCTTAGGTCCAGCACCTAACACTGAAGCTTTCTTT. Its translation: CASSLGPAPNTEAFF. The rearrangement uses TRBV7-2 and TRBJ1-1; D remains unclear. Germline V gene data show CDR1 as SGHTA and CDR2 as FQGNSA. The CDR3 is made up of 15 amino acids. V gave up 1 base and J gave up 2 bases, with 11 bases separating them.

V is TRBV29-1 and J is TRBJ2-2, with a tentative D call TRBD2 (5 bases). This CDR3 region has 16 residues. Germline V gene data show CDR1 as SQVTM and CDR2 as ANQGSEA. V was clipped by 7 bases and J by 2 bases, with 20 bases between them. The DNA of the CDR3 is TGCAGCGCCAAAGAGTGGGCTAGCAGTAACACCGGGGAGCTGTTTTTT. Protein sequence: CSAKEWASSNTGELFF.

The J gene is TRBJ1-1, the V gene TRBV30; tentatively, D is TRBD1 (6 bases). Germline V lookup: CDR1 GTSNPN, CDR2 SVGIG (reference sequence). There are 11 residues in the CDR3. The V end was cut by 6 bases, the J end by 8 bases, with 13 bases between. The CDR3 sequence is CACWGLSEAFF. The CDR3 nucleotides read TGTGCCTGCTGGGGGCTGTCCGAAGCTTTCTTT.

The gene calls are TRBV20-1 and TRBJ2-1; 8 bases are shared with TRBD2. Trimming removed 6 bases from V and 4 bases from J; junction bases left unmatched: 14. This CDR3 region has 16 residues. Looked up from germline, CDR1 is DFQATT and CDR2 is SNEGSKA (reference sequence). The CDR3 DNA sequence: TGCAGTGCGCCCCCCGGGGGGGGCAATGTTTACAATGAGCAGTTCTTC. Translating it yields CSAPPGGGNVYNEQFF.

By share, this clonotype ranks as medium-sized (0.01 to 0.1%). V is TRBV20-1 and J is TRBJ1-1; 8 nucleotides agree with TRBD1. CDR3 length: 12 residues. With V trimmed by 4 bases and J by 5 bases, 3 bases remained unmatched. The germline gives CDR1 DFQATT, CDR2 SNEGSKA (reference sequence). The CDR3 DNA reads TGCAGTGCTACAGGGGGCGAGACTGAAGCTTTCTTT. Amino acids: CSATGGETEAFF.

This clonotype has a count of ten or more. The chain recombines TRBV5-1 with TRBJ1-5, with no clear D. The CDR3 is 13 amino acids. Germline V gives CDR1 SGHRS, CDR2 YFSETQ. Deletions cut 0 bases from V and 7 bases from J, with 8 bases between. CDR3 DNA sequence: TGCGCCAGCAGCTTGGGTCTCGACCAGCCCCAGCATTTT. It is translated as CASSLGLDQPQHF.

This rearrangement joins TRBV2 to TRBJ2-3; 8 nucleotides align to TRBD1. CDR3 size: 15 residues. J gave up 4 bases and V 5 bases, and 8 bases lay outside the gene matches. Germline assignment: CDR1 SNHLY and CDR2 FYNNEI. CDR3 DNA sequence: TGTGCCAGCAGTAACACAGGGGGAAGTGCAGATACGCAGTATTTT. Translation: CASSNTGGSADTQYF.

This clonotype was picked up a small number of times. V is TRBV4-3 and J is TRBJ1-1; possibly TRBD1 for D (5 bases). Germline V CDR1 and CDR2: LGHNA, YSLEER. V was pared by 5 bases and J by 13 bases, with 23 bases between. CDR3 length: 14 amino acids. Here the CDR3 DNA reads TGCGCCAGCAGCGTTCGCGCAGAGGTGGGGGTTTATTTCTTT. Translated, it gives CASSVRAEVGVYFF.

This clonotype was recorded a few times. The chain's CDR3 is CASSYSTSYEQFF. CDR3 bases: TGTGCCAGCAGTTACTCGACTAGCTATGAGCAGTTCTTC. The chain has TRBV6-2 or TRBV6-3 and TRBJ2-1, with 7 bases identical to TRBD2. The trim removed 0 bases at V and 8 bases at J, leaving 1 base unmatched. This CDR3 is 13 amino acids long. Looked up from germline, CDR1 is MNHEY and CDR2 is SVGEGT.

This clonotype came up a few times. V usage is TRBV6-1 and J usage is TRBJ1-2; the match to TRBD1 covers 7 bases. J was trimmed by 0 bases and V by 3 bases; bases with no gene match: 13. The CDR3 has 18 amino acids. The germline CDR1 and CDR2 sequences are MNHNS and SASEGT. Here the CDR3 DNA reads TGTGCCAGCAGTGATTGGACAGGCGGACCATTAGCTAACTATGGCTACACCTTC. Amino acid sequence: CASSDWTGGPLANYGYTF.

Note on this clonotype: This CDR3 is missing its conserved last phenylalanine or tryptophan, likely due to a read error. This CDR3 reads CSATSGNTEAFL. CDR3 bases: TGCAGTGCTACTTCCGGGAACACTGAAGCTTTCTTG. This chain uses TRBV20-1 with TRBJ1-1; D is unclear. The V gene lost 4 bases and the J gene lost 1 base, with 7 bases spanning the gap. This CDR3 is built from 12 residues. Germline V CDR1 and CDR2: DFQATT, SNEGSKA (reference sequence).